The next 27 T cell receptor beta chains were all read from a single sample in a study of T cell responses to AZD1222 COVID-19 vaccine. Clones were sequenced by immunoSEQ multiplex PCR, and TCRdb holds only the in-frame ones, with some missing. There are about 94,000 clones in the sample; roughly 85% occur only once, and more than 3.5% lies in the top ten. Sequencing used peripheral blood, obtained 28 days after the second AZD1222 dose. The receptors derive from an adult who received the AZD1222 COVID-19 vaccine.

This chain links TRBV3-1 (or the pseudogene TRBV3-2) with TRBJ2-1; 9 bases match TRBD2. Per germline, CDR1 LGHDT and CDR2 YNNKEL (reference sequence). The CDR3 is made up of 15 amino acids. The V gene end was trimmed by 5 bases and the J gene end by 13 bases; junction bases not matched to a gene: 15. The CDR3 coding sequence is TGTGCCAGCAGCTCCTCGAGGGGGCTAGCGGGATCCCAGTTCTTC. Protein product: CASSSSRGLAGSQFF.

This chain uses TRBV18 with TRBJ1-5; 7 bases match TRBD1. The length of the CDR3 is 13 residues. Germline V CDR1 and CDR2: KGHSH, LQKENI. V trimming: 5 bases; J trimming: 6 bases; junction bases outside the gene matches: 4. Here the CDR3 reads CASSSGGSQPQHF. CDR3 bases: TGTGCCAGCTCATCAGGGGGAAGTCAGCCCCAGCATTTT.

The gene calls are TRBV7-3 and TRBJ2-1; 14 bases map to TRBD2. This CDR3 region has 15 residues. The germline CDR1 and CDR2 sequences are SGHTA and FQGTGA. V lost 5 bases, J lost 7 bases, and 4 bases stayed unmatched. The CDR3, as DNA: TGTGCCAGCAGCCCGGGACTAGCGGGAGTGAATGAGCAGTTCTTC. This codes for CASSPGLAGVNEQFF. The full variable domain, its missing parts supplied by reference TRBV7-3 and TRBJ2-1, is GAGVSQTPSNKVTEKGKYVELRCDPISGHTALYWYRQSLGQGPEFLIYFQGTGAADDSGLPNDRFFAVRPEGSVSTLKIQRTERGDSAVYLCASSPGLAGVNEQFFGPGTRLTVL.

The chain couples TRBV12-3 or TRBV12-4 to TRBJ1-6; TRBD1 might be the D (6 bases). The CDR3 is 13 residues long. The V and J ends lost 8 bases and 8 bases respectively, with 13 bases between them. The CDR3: CASSGVPDSPLHF. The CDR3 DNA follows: TGTGCCAGCTCAGGGGTTCCGGATTCACCCCTCCACTTT.

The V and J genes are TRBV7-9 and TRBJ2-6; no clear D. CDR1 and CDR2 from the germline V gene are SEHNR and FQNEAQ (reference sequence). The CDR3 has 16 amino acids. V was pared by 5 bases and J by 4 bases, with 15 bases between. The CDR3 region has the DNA TGTGCCAGCAGCCCGAACCGGTTTGCCGGGGCCAACGTCCTGACTTTC. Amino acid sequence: CASSPNRFAGANVLTF.

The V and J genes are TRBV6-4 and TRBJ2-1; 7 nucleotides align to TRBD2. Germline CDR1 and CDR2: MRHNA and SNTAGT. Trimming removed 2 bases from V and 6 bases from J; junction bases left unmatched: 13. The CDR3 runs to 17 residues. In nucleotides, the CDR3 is TGTGCCAGCAGTGACGGTACTACGGGGTTAGCGGGCAATGAGCAGTTCTTC. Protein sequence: CASSDGTTGLAGNEQFF.

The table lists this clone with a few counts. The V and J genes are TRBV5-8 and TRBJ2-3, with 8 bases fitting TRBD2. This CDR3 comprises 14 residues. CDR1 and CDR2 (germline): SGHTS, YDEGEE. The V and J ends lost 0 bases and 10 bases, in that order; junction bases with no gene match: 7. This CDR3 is CASSLASGSSPQYF. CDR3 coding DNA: TGTGCCAGCAGCTTGGCCAGCGGGAGTTCCCCGCAGTATTTT.

The CDR3 nucleotides are TGCGCCAGCAGCCCAGGACTAGCGGGAGGGCAGACCTACGAGCAGTACTTC. This sequence encodes CASSPGLAGGQTYEQYF. This chain links TRBV4-1 with TRBJ2-7; 15 bases align to TRBD2. The CDR3 is 17 residues long. In germline, CDR1 is MGHRA, CDR2 YSYEKL. V trimming: 4 bases; J trimming: 2 bases; junction bases outside the gene matches: 6.

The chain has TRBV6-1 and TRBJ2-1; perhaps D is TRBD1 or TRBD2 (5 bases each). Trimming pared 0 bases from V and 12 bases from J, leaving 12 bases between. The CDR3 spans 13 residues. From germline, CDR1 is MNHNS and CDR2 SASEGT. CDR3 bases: TGTGCCAGCAGTGAAGCGAGGGGCACGCCGCAGTTCTTC. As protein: CASSEARGTPQFF.

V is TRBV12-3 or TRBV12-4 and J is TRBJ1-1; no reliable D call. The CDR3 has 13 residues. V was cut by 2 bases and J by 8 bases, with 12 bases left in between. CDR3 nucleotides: TGTGCCAGCAGTTTACAATTGGACGGAGAAGCTTTCTTT. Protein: CASSLQLDGEAFF.

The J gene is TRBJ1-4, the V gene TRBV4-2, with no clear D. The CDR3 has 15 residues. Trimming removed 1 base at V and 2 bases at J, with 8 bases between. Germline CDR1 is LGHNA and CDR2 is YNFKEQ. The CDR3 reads CASSQVDRTNEKLFF. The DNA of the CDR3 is TGTGCCAGCAGCCAAGTGGATCGGACTAATGAAAAACTGTTTTTT.

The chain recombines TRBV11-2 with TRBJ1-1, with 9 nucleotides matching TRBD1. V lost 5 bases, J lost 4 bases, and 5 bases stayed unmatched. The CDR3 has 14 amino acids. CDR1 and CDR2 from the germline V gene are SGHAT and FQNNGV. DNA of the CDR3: TGTGCCAGCAGCCCTACAGGGGGCTCCACTGAAGCTTTCTTT. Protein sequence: CASSPTGGSTEAFF.

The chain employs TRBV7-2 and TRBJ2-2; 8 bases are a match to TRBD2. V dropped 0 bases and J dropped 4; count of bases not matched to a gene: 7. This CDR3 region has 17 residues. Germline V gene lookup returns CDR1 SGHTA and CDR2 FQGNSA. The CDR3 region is CASSLALTSGSTGELFF. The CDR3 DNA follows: TGTGCCAGCAGCTTAGCGCTGACCAGCGGGAGCACCGGGGAGCTGTTTTTT.

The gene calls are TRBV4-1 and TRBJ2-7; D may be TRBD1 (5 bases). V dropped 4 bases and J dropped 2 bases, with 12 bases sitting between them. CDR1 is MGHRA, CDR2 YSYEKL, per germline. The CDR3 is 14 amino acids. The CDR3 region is CASSPLGRPYEQYF. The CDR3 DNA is TGCGCCAGCAGCCCTCTGGGGCGACCCTACGAGCAGTACTTC.

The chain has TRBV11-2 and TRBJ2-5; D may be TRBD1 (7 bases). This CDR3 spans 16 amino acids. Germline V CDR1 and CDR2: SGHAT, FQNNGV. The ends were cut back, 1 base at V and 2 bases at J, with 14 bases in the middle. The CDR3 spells CASSLGSGGLQETQYF. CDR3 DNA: TGTGCCAGCAGCTTAGGTTCAGGGGGGCTACAAGAGACCCAGTACTTC.

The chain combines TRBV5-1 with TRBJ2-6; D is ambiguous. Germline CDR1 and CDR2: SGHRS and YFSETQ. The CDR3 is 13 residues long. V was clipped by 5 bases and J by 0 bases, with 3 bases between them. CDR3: CASRSSGANVLTF. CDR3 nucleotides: TGCGCCAGCAGGAGCTCTGGGGCCAACGTCCTGACTTTC.

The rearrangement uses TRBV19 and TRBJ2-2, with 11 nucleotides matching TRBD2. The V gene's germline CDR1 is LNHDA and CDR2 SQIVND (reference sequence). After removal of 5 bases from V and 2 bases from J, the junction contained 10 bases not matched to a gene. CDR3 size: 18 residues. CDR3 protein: CASSRPVAGGPNTGELFF. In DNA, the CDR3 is TGTGCCAGTAGTCGCCCTGTAGCGGGGGGGCCTAACACCGGGGAGCTGTTTTTT.

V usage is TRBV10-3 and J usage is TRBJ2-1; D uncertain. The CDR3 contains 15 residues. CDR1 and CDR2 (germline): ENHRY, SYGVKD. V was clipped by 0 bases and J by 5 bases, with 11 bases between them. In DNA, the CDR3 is TGTGCCATCAGTGAGTCGAAGCTGGTTAACAATGAGCAGTTCTTC. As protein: CAISESKLVNNEQFF.

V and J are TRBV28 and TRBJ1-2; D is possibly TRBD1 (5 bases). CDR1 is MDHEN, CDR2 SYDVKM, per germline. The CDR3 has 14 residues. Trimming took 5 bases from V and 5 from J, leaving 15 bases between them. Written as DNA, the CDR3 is TGTGCCAGCAGTCACCCTCTGGGGGGGTATGGCTACACCTTC. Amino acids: CASSHPLGGYGYTF.

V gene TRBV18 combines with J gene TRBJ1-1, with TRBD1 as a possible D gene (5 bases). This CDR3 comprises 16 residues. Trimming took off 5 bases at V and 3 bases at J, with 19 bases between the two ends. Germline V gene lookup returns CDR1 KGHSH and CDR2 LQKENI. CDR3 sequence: CASSSQGWGVDTEAFF. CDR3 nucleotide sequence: TGTGCCAGCTCATCTCAAGGATGGGGGGTCGACACTGAAGCTTTCTTT.

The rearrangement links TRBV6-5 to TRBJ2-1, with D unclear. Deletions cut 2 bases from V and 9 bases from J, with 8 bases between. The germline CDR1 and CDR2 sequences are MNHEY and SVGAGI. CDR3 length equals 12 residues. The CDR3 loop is CASSYGVGEQFF. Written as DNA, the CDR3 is TGTGCCAGCAGTTACGGGGTTGGTGAGCAGTTCTTC.

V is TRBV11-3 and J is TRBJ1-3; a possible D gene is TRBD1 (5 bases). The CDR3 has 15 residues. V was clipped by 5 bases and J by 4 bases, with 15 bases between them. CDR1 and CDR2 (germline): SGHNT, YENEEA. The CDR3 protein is CASSQGAADGNTIYF. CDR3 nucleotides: TGTGCCAGCAGCCAAGGGGCCGCCGACGGAAACACCATATATTTT.

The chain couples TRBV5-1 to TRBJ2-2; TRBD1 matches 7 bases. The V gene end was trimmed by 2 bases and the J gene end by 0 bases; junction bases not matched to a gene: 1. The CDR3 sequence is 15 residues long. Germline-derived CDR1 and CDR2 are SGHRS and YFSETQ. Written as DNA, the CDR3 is TGCGCCAGCAGCTTCGACAGGGCGAACACCGGGGAGCTGTTTTTT. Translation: CASSFDRANTGELFF.

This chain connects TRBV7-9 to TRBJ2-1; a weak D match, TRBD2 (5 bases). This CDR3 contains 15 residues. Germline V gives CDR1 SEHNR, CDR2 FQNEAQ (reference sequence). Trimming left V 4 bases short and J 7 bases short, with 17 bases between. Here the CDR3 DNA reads TGTGCCAGCAGCTCCCTTACGGAGGCGGTTAATGAGCAGTTCTTC. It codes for CASSSLTEAVNEQFF.

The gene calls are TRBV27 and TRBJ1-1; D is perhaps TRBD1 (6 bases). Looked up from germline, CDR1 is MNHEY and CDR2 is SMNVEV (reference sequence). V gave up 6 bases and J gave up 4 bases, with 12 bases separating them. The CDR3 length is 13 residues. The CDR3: CASSPQGATEAFF. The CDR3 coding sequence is TGTGCCAGCAGCCCACAGGGTGCCACTGAAGCTTTCTTT.

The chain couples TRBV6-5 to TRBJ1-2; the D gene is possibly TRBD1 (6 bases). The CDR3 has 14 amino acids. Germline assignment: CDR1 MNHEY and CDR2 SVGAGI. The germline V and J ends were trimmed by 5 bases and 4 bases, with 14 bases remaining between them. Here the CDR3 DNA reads TGTGCCAGCAGTCAACAGGGTTTTGGCTATGGCTACACCTTC. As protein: CASSQQGFGYGYTF.

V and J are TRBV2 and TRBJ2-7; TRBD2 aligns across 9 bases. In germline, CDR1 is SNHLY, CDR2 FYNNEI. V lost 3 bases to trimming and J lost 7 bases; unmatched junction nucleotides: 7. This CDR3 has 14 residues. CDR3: CASSEGSGSREQYF. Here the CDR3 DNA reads TGTGCCAGCAGTGAGGGTAGCGGGAGTCGAGAGCAGTACTTC.